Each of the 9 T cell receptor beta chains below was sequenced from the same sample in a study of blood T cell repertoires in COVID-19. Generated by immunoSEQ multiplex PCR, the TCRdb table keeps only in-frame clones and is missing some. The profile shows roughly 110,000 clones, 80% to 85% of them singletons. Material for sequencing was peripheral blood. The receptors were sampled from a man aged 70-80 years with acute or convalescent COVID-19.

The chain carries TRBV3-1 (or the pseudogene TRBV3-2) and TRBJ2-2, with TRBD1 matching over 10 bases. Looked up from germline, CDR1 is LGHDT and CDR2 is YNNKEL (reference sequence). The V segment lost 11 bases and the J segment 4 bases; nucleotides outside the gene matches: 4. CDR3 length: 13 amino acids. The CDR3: CAARDRGTGELFF. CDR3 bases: TGTGCCGCCAGGGACAGGGGCACCGGGGAGCTGTTTTTT.

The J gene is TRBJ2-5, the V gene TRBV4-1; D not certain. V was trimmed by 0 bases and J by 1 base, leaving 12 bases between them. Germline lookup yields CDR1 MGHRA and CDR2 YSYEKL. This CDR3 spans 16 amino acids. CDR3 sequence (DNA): TGCGCCAGCAGCCAAGAAGAGTCTTTCCCCCAAGAGACCCAGTACTTC. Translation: CASSQEESFPQETQYF.

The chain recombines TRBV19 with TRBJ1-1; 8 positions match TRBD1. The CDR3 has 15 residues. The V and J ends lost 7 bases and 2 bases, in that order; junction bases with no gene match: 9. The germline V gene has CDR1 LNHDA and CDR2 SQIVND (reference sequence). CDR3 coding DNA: TGTGCCAGTATAAAGACAGGGGAAACTAACACTGAAGCTTTCTTT. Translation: CASIKTGETNTEAFF.

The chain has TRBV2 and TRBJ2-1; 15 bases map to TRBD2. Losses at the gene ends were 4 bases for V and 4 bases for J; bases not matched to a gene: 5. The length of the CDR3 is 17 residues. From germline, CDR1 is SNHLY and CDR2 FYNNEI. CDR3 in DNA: TGTGCCAGCAGTGCAGGGACTAGCGGGGGGAAATACAATGAGCAGTTCTTC. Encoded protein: CASSAGTSGGKYNEQFF.

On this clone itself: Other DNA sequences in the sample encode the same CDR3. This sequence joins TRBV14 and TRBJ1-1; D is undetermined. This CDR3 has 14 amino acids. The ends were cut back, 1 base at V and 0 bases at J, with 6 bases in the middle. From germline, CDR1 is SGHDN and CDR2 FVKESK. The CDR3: CASSQGSMNTEAFF. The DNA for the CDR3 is TGTGCCAGCAGCCAAGGTAGCATGAACACTGAAGCTTTCTTT.

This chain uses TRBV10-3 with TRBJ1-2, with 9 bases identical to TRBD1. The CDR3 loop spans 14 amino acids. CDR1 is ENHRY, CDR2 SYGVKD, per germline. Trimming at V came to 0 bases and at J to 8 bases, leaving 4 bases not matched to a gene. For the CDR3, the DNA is TGTGCCATCAGTGAGTCGACAGGGGGGCAAGGCTACACCTTC. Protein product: CAISESTGGQGYTF.

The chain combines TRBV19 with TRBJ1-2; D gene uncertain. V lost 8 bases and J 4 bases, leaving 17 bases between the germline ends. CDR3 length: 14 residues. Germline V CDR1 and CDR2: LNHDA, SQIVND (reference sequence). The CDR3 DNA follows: TGTGCCAGTCGAAAACCGGGAGAAGGCTATGGCTACACCTTC. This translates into CASRKPGEGYGYTF.

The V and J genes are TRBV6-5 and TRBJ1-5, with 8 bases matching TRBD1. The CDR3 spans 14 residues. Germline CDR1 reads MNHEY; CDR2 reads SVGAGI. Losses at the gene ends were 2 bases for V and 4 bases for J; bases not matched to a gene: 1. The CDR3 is CASSYGQGNQPQHF. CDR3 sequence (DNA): TGTGCCAGCAGTTACGGACAGGGAAATCAGCCCCAGCATTTT.

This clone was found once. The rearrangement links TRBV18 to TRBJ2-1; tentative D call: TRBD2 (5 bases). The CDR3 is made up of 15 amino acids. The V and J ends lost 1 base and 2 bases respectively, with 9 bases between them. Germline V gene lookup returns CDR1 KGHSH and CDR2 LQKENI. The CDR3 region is CASSPRKEAYNEQFF. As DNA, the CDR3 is TGTGCCAGCTCACCACGGAAGGAGGCCTACAATGAGCAGTTCTTC.